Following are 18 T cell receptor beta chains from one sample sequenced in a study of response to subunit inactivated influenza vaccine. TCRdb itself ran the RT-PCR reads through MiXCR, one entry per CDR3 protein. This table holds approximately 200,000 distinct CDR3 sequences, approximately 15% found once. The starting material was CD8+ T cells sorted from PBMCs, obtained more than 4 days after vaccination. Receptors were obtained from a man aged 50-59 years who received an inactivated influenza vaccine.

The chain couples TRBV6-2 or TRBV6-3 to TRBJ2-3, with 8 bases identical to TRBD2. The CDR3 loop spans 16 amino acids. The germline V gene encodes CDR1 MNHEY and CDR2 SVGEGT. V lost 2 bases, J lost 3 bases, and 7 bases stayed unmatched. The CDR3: CASSYPRASGTDTQYF. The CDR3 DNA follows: TGTGCCAGCAGTTACCCAAGGGCTAGCGGGACAGATACGCAGTATTTT.

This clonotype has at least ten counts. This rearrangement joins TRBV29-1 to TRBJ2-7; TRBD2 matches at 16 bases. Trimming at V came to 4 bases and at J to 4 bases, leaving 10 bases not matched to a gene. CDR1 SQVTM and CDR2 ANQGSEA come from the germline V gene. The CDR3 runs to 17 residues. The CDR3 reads CSVGATGTSGRAYEQYF. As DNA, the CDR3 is TGCAGCGTTGGTGCAACCGGGACTAGCGGGAGGGCTTACGAGCAGTACTTC.

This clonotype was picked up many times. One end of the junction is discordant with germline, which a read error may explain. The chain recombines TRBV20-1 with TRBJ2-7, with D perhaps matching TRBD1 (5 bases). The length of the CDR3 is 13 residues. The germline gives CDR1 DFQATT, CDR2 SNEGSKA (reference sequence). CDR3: CSAGDRRVYEQYF. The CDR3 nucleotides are TGCAGTGCTGGAGACAGAAGAGTCTACGAGCAGTACTTC.

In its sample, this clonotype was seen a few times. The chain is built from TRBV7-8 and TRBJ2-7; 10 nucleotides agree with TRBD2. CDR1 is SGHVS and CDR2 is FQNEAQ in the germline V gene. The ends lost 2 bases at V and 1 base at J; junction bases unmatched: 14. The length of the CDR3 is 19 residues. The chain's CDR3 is CASSLWPSGSFLTSYEQYF. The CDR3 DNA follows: TGTGCCAGCAGCTTATGGCCTAGCGGGAGTTTTCTAACATCCTACGAGCAGTACTTC.

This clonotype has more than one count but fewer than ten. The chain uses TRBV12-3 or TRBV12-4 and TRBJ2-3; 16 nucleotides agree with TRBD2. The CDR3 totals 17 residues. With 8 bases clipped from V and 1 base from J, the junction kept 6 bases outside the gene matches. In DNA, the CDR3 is TGTGCCAGCTCCGGGACTAGCGGGGGGGCCCGCACAGATACGCAGTATTTT. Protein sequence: CASSGTSGGARTDTQYF.

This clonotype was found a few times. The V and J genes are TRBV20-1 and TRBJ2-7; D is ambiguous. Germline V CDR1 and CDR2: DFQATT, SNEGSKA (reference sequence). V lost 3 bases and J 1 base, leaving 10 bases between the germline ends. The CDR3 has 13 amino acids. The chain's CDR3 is CSASIWGSYEQYF. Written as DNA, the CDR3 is TGCAGTGCTAGTATTTGGGGTTCCTACGAGCAGTACTTC.

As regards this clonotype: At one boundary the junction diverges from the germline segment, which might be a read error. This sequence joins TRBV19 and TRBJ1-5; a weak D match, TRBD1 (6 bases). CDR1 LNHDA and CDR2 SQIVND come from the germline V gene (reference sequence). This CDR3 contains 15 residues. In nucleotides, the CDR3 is TGTGCCAGTATACAGGGACCCCTTAGCGATCAGCCCCAGCATTTT. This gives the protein CASIQGPLSDQPQHF.

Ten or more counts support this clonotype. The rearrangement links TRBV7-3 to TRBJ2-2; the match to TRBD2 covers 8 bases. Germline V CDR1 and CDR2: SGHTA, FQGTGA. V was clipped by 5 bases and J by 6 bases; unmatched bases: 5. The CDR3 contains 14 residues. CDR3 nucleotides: TGTGCCAGCAGCCTACTCGGGGGGGCCGGGGAGCTGTTTTTT. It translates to CASSLLGGAGELFF.

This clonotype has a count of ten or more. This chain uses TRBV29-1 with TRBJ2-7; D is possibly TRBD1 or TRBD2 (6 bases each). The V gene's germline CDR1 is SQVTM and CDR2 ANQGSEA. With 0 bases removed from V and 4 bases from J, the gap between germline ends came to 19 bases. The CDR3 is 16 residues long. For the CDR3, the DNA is TGCAGCGTTGAAGATCCGGGGGACACCTCGGGATACGAGCAGTACTTC. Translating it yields CSVEDPGDTSGYEQYF.

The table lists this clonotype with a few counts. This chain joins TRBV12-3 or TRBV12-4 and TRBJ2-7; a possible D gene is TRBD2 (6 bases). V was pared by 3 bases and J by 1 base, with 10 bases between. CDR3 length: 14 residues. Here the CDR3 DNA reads TGTGCCAGCAGTTTTTCCGCGGGATCCTACGAGCAGTACTTC. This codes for CASSFSAGSYEQYF.

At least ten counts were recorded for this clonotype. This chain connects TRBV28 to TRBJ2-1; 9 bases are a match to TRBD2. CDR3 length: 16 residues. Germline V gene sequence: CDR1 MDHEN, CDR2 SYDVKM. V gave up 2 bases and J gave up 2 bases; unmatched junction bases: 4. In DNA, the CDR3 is TGTGCCAGCAGTTTACTGACTAGCGGAACCTACAATGAGCAGTTCTTC. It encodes CASSLLTSGTYNEQFF.

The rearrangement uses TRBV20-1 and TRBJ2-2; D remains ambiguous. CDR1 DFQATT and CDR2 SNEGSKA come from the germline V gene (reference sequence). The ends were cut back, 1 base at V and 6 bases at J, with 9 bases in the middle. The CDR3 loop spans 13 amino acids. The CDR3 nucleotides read TGCAGTGCTAGAGTAAGGGTGGCCGGGGAGCTGTTTTTT. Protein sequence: CSARVRVAGELFF.

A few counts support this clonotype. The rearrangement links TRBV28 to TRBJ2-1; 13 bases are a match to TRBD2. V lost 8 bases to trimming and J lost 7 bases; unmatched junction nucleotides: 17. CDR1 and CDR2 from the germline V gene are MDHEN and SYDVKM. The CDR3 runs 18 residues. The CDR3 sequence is CASWGLQETSGRVNEQFF. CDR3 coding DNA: TGTGCCAGCTGGGGACTGCAGGAAACTAGCGGGAGGGTGAATGAGCAGTTCTTC.

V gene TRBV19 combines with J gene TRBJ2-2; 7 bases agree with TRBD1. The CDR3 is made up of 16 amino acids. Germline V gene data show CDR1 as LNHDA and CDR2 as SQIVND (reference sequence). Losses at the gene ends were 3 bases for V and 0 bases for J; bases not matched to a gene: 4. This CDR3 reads CASSMTGISNTGELFF. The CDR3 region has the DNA TGTGCCAGTAGTATGACAGGGATCTCGAACACCGGGGAGCTGTTTTTT.

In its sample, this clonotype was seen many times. The CDR3 region has the DNA TGCAGCGTTGAAGAGGGGACCCGAGGAGAGACCCAGTACTTC. It yields the protein CSVEEGTRGETQYF. V and J are TRBV29-1 and TRBJ2-5; TRBD1 or TRBD2 may be the D gene (5 bases each). CDR3 size: 14 residues. Trimming left V 0 bases short and J 4 bases short, with 12 bases between. Germline V lookup: CDR1 SQVTM, CDR2 ANQGSEA.

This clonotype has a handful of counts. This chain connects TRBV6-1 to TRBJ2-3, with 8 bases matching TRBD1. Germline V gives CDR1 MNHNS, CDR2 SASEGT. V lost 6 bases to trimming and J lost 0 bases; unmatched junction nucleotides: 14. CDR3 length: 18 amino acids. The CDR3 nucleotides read TGTGCCAGCAGGGGACAGGTTCCCCACCATCTTAGCACAGATACGCAGTATTTT. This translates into CASRGQVPHHLSTDTQYF.

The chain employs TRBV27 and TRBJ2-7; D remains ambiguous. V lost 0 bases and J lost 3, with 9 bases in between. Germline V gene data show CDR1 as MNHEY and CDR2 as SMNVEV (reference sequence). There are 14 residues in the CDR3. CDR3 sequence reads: CASSLSSSLYEQYF. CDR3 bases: TGTGCCAGCAGTTTATCGTCCAGCCTCTACGAGCAGTACTTC.

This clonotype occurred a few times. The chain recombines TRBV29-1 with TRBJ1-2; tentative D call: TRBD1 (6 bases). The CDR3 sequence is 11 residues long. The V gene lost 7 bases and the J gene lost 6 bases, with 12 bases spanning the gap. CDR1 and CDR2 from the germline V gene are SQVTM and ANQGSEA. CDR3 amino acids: CSAKGGHGYTF. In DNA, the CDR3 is TGCAGCGCGAAAGGGGGGCATGGCTACACCTTC.